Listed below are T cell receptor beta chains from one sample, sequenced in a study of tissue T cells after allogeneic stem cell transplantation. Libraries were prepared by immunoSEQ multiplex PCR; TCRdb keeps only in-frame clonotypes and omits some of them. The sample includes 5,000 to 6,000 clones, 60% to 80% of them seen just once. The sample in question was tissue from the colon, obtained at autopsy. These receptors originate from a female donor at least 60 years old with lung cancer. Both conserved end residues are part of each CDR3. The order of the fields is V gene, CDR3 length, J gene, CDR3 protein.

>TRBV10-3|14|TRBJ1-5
CAISRDTGGQPQHF
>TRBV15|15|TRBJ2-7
CATSRTRDSFYEQYF
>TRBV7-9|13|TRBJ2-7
CASSDSYSYEQYF
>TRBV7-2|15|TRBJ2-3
CASSKEGQGVGTQYF
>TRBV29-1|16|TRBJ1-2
CSVAADRGRGLDGYTF
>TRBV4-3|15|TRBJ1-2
CASSARTEVNYGYTF
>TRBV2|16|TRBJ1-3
CASSGYPRSGGNTIYF
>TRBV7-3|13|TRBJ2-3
CASSRWDRDTQYF
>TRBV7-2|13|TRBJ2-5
CASSDYSRETQYF
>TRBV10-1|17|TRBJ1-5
CASRQNKTGFKCQPQHF
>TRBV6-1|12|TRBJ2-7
CASSPSSVEQYF
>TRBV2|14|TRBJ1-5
CASSARDRNQPQHF
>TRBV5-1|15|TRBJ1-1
CASSPQSRGLTEAFF
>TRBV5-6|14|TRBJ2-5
CASSLVSRGETQYF
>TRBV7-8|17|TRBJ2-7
CASSLIRQTSGTYEQYF
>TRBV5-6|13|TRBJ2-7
CASSFLGAYEQYF
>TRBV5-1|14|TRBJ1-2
CASSPEKITLGYTF
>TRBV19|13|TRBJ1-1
CASTHGYNREAFF
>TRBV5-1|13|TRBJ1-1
CASSFTGSTEAFF
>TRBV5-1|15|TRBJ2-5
CASSYKRGGRETQYF
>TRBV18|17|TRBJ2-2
CASSPGGLAVTAGELFF
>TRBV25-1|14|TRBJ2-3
CASSEPGATDTQYF
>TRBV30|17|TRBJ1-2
CAWSVPSSHRRNYGYTF
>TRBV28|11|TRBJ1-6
CASRSGSSLHF
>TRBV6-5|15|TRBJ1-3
CASSRTARSGNTIYF
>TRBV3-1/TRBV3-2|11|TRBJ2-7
CASRFAGEQYF
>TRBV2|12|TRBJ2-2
CASRRGPGELFF
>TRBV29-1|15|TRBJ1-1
CSVGDSGGASTEAFF
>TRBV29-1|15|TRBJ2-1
CSVLERVLSYNEQFF